The entry below gives a single TCR beta chain sequence along with its context. This sample stems from a study of blood T cell repertoires in COVID-19. CDR1 and CDR2 from the germline V gene are WNHNN and SYGVQD (reference sequence). The length of the CDR3 is 16 residues. After removal of 2 bases from V and 0 bases from J, the junction contained 3 bases not matched to a gene. TCRdb keeps only in-frame clones here, not all; method: immunoSEQ multiplex PCR. The profile covers over 200,000 clones, with about four fifths appearing a single time and about 1.8% taken by the ten largest. Recovered Cohort 3 donors showed two negative PCRs, clearance, or symptom resolution.

The chain employs TRBV10-1 and TRBJ2-2; TRBD2 aligns across 7 bases. The specimen sequenced was PBMCs or T cells enriched from blood (not recorded which). This sequence was found in a man between 60 and 75 years old who had recovered from COVID-19. The CDR3 loop reads CASSERAGANTGELFF. In DNA form, the CDR3 reads TGCGCCAGCAGTGAGCGGGCGGGGGCGAACACCGGGGAGCTGTTTTTT.